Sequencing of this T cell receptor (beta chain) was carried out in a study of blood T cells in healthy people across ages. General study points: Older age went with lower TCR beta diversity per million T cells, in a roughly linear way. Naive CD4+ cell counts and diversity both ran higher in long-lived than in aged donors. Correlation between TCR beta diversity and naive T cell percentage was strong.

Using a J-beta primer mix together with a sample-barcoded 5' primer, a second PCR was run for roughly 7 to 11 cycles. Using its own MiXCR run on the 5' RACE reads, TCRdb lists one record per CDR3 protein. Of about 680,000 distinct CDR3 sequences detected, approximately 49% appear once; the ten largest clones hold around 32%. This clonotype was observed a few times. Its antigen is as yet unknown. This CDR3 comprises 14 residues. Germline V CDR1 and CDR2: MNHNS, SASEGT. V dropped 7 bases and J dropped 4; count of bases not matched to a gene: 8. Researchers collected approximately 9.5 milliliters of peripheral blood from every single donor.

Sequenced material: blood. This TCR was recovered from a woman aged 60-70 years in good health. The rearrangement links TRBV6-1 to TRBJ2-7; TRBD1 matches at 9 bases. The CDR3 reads CASKSRTGVYEQYF. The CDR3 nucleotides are TGTGCCAGCAAGTCCCGGACAGGGGTATACGAGCAGTACTTC.